The 26 T cell receptor beta chains presented below share a single source sample, sequenced in a study of cytomegalovirus exposure and HLA in healthy donors. Vbeta (60) and Jbeta (13) primers were used in the PCR. Produced via immunoSEQ multiplex PCR; TCRdb's table is partial and in-frame only. There are about 160,000 clones in the sample; 80% occur only once, and over 0.95% lies in the top ten. The sample consisted of PBMCs. These receptors were taken from a woman in her forties or fifties in good health and CMV-seronegative.

This chain links TRBV13 with TRBJ1-2, with D tentatively TRBD1 (6 bases). The CDR3 is 12 amino acids. CDR1 and CDR2 (germline): PRHDT, FYEKMQ (reference sequence). V lost 8 bases and J lost 4, with 11 bases in between. The CDR3 DNA sequence: TGTGCCAGCCAGAGGGGGGGCTATGGCTACACCTTC. This translates into CASQRGGYGYTF. Full variable domain (missing parts from reference TRBV13 and TRBJ1-2): AAGVIQSPRHLIKEKRETATLKCYPIPRHDTVYWYQQGPGQDPQFLISFYEKMQSDKGSIPDRFSAQQFSDYHSELNMSSLELGDSALYFCASQRGGYGYTFGSGTRLTVV.

The J gene is TRBJ2-3, the V gene TRBV10-2; tentative D call: TRBD2 (5 bases). This CDR3 spans 16 amino acids. Germline V gene sequence: CDR1 WSHSY, CDR2 SAAADI. V dropped 8 bases and J dropped 2 bases, with 20 bases sitting between them. CDR3 coding DNA: TGCGCCAGCCGGGGAGTCGCGGTTCAAGTCACAGATACGCAGTATTTT. It codes for CASRGVAVQVTDTQYF.

Turning to this clone: Sequence at one end of the junction differs from germline and may be a read error. The CDR3 nucleotides read TGTGCCAGCAGCCTAGCGCAGGGGGCGAGAAATGAGCAGTTCTTC. Protein product: CASSLAQGARNEQFF. The chain is built from TRBV7-2 and TRBJ2-1; 8 bases line up with TRBD1. Germline CDR1 reads SGHTA; CDR2 reads FQGNSA. The CDR3 consists of 15 residues.

The chain links TRBV10-3 to TRBJ2-1; TRBD1 agrees at 9 bases. Unmatched junction bases numbered 6, after V lost 7 bases and J lost 5 bases. CDR1 is ENHRY, CDR2 SYGVKD, per germline. The CDR3 covers 14 residues. CDR3 nucleotide sequence: TGTGCCATCATTGCAGGGACAGGGCACAATGAGCAGTTCTTC. Translated, it gives CAIIAGTGHNEQFF.

The chain joins TRBV2 to TRBJ2-2, with a possible D match to TRBD1 (5 bases). Germline CDR1 is SNHLY and CDR2 is FYNNEI. Deletions cut 6 bases from V and 4 bases from J, with 15 bases between. The CDR3 totals 15 residues. CDR3 region: CASRGSTAPTGELFF. CDR3 nucleotide sequence: TGTGCCAGCAGGGGGTCGACAGCCCCCACCGGGGAGCTGTTTTTT.

J is TRBJ2-1 and V is TRBV12-5, with D maybe TRBD1 (5 bases). The CDR3 spans 12 residues. Germline values: CDR1 LGHNT, CDR2 FRNRAP. The V end lost 7 bases, the J end lost 7 bases, and 11 bases lay between the germline ends. CDR3 loop: CASARVGNEQFF. The DNA of the CDR3 is TGTGCTAGTGCCAGGGTCGGGAATGAGCAGTTCTTC.

The V call is TRBV10-1, the J call TRBJ2-1, with 9 bases that match TRBD1. V lost 1 base, J lost 6 bases, and 7 bases stayed unmatched. Germline values: CDR1 WNHNN, CDR2 SYGVQD (reference sequence). This CDR3 is 16 amino acids long. The CDR3 is CASSELGQGLVNEQFF. As DNA, the CDR3 is TGCGCCAGCAGTGAGTTGGGACAGGGACTTGTCAATGAGCAGTTCTTC.

The gene calls are TRBV28 and TRBJ1-2; maybe TRBD1 (6 bases). The CDR3 sequence is 14 residues long. V dropped 3 bases and J dropped 6 bases, with 14 bases sitting between them. CDR1 is MDHEN and CDR2 is SYDVKM in the germline V gene. CDR3 sequence (DNA): TGTGCCAGCAGTTTCTCAGGGACAAGTAATGGCTACACCTTC. As protein: CASSFSGTSNGYTF.

V gene TRBV5-1 combines with J gene TRBJ2-4; tentatively, D is TRBD2 (6 bases). The CDR3 has 16 amino acids. Germline lookup yields CDR1 SGHRS and CDR2 YFSETQ. With 0 bases removed from V and 0 bases from J, the gap between germline ends came to 10 bases. CDR3 DNA: TGCGCCAGCAGCTTGGGAGGGACTCTAGCCAAAAACATTCAGTACTTC. Protein product: CASSLGGTLAKNIQYF.

The rearrangement joins TRBV27 to TRBJ1-1; 7 positions match TRBD1. This CDR3 spans 14 amino acids. V was pared by 5 bases and J by 4 bases, with 7 bases of the junction left unmatched. Germline CDR1 is MNHEY and CDR2 is SMNVEV (reference sequence). The CDR3: CASSPGQYITEAFF. The CDR3 DNA reads as TGTGCCAGCAGTCCGGGACAGTATATCACTGAAGCTTTCTTT.

In DNA form, the CDR3 reads TGTGCCAGCAGCTTAGAGTTGGCGGGGGTTCCTAGCACAGATACGCAGTATTTT. It yields the protein CASSLELAGVPSTDTQYF. The chain links TRBV7-2 to TRBJ2-3; 7 bases map to TRBD2. This CDR3 is built from 18 residues. CDR1 is SGHTA, CDR2 FQGNSA, per germline. After removal of 1 base from V and 0 bases from J, the junction contained 10 bases not matched to a gene.

CDR3: CASSYSGTGIAETQYF. CDR3 DNA sequence: TGTGCCAGCAGTTACTCAGGGACAGGGATAGCGGAGACCCAGTACTTC. The chain joins TRBV6-5 to TRBJ2-5; 9 bases fit TRBD1. CDR1 MNHEY and CDR2 SVGAGI come from the germline V gene. The CDR3 has 16 amino acids. V was pared by 0 bases and J by 5 bases, with 7 bases of the junction left unmatched.

CDR3 protein: CAYRLLGAGNSPLHF. CDR3 coding DNA: TGTGCCTACCGCCTTTTAGGGGCTGGGAATTCACCCCTCCACTTT. This chain links TRBV30 with TRBJ1-6, with D possibly TRBD1 on 5 matching bases. Trimming shortened V by 7 bases and J by 7 bases, and 20 bases separated the two germline ends. The CDR3 runs to 15 residues. Germline CDR1 GTSNPN, CDR2 SVGIG (reference sequence).

The V gene is TRBV5-5, the J gene TRBJ1-2; TRBD1 might be the D (5 bases). CDR1 and CDR2 from the germline V gene are SGHKS and YYEKEE (reference sequence). The CDR3 is 14 residues long. Deletions cut 0 bases from V and 7 bases from J, with 13 bases between. CDR3 in amino acids: CASSLDPTVGGYTF. The CDR3 bases are TGTGCCAGCAGCTTGGATCCGACAGTTGGTGGCTACACCTTC.

This sequence joins TRBV18 and TRBJ1-2, with 8 bases aligning to TRBD1. From germline, CDR1 is KGHSH and CDR2 LQKENI. The CDR3 spans 18 residues. Trimming took 3 bases from V and 4 from J; bases not matched to a gene: 16. The CDR3 here is CASSPIRQGSGDSYGYTF. CDR3 nucleotides: TGTGCCAGCTCACCTATAAGACAGGGGAGCGGGGATAGCTATGGCTACACCTTC.

The chain employs TRBV9 and TRBJ2-5; the D gene is possibly TRBD2 (6 bases). This CDR3 has 16 amino acids. Per germline, CDR1 SGDLS and CDR2 YYNGEE. V lost 0 bases, J lost 5 bases, and 17 bases lay in between. DNA of the CDR3: TGTGCCAGCAGCGTAGTAGCTAGCGTTTCATGGGAGACCCAGTACTTC. It yields the protein CASSVVASVSWETQYF.

This clone has a single count. The chain joins TRBV19 to TRBJ1-1, with D unclear. The length of the CDR3 is 14 residues. In germline, CDR1 is LNHDA, CDR2 SQIVND (reference sequence). Trimming took 0 bases from V and 4 from J, leaving 9 bases between them. The CDR3 sequence: CASSIDRRITEAFF. The CDR3 nucleotides are TGTGCCAGTAGTATAGATCGGCGGATCACTGAAGCTTTCTTT.

The chain is built from TRBV7-9 and TRBJ1-2, with no clear D. The CDR3 runs to 16 residues. Germline loops: CDR1 SEHNR, CDR2 FQNEAQ (reference sequence). Trimming cost V 5 bases and J 4 bases, with 20 bases left between them. The CDR3 sequence: CASSQYNGMYLYGYTF. The CDR3 DNA reads TGTGCCAGCAGCCAGTATAACGGGATGTATCTCTATGGCTACACCTTC.

The chain joins TRBV4-3 to TRBJ2-3, with TRBD1 matching 7 bases. The CDR3 consists of 15 residues. V gave up 1 base and J gave up 1 base; unmatched junction bases: 2. Germline assignment: CDR1 LGHNA and CDR2 YSLEER. In DNA form, the CDR3 reads TGCGCCAGCAGCCAAGGTACAGGGGGCACAGATACGCAGTATTTT. Residues: CASSQGTGGTDTQYF.

The chain employs TRBV28 and TRBJ2-7; perhaps TRBD1 as D (5 bases). Germline V gives CDR1 MDHEN, CDR2 SYDVKM. V dropped 7 bases and J dropped 3 bases, with 10 bases sitting between them. The CDR3 sequence is 12 residues long. The chain's CDR3 is CASKKQDYEQYF. DNA of the CDR3: TGTGCCAGCAAGAAACAGGACTACGAGCAGTACTTC. Variable domain in full (rest from reference TRBV28 and TRBJ2-7): DVKVTQSSRYLVKRTGEKVFLECVQDMDHENMFWYRQDPGLGLRLIYFSYDVKMKEKGDIPEGYSVSREKKERFSLILESASTNQTSMYLCASKKQDYEQYFGPGTRLTVT.

This sequence joins TRBV2 and TRBJ1-5, with D perhaps TRBD1 (5 bases). V was clipped by 4 bases and J by 3 bases, with 22 bases between them. The CDR3 totals 18 residues. From germline, CDR1 is SNHLY and CDR2 FYNNEI. CDR3: CASSVPGLGGTTNQPQHF. CDR3 DNA: TGTGCCAGCAGTGTACCCGGCCTGGGGGGTACTACCAATCAGCCCCAGCATTTT. The full variable domain, rest sourced from reference TRBV2 and TRBJ1-5, is EPEVTQTPSHQVTQMGQEVILRCVPISNHLYFYWYRQILGQKVEFLVSFYNNEISEKSEIFDDQFSVERPDGSNFTLKIRSTKLEDSAMYFCASSVPGLGGTTNQPQHFGDGTRLSIL.

The rearrangement links TRBV20-1 to TRBJ2-7; D perhaps matches TRBD2 (6 bases). Between the trimmed V and J ends, which lost 4 bases and 6 bases, there was a span of 10 bases. Looked up from germline, CDR1 is DFQATT and CDR2 is SNEGSKA (reference sequence). The CDR3 is 11 residues long. The CDR3 spells CSAKGLPEQYF. For the CDR3, the DNA is TGCAGTGCTAAGGGACTTCCCGAGCAGTACTTC.

V usage is TRBV7-8 and J usage is TRBJ2-1; D possibly corresponds to TRBD2 (5 bases). The CDR3 is 16 amino acids. Trimming left V 6 bases short and J 3 bases short, with 18 bases between. Germline loops: CDR1 SGHVS, CDR2 FQNEAQ. The CDR3, as DNA: TGTGCCAGCAGTTCCATAAAATCTGACTACTACAATGAGCAGTTCTTC. It yields the protein CASSSIKSDYYNEQFF.

This clone was seen a single time. This chain uses TRBV18 with TRBJ2-7, with D possibly being TRBD1 (5 bases). CDR3 size: 16 residues. The ends were cut back, 1 base at V and 0 bases at J, with 13 bases in the middle. Germline CDR1 reads KGHSH; CDR2 reads LQKENI. As DNA, the CDR3 is TGTGCCAGCTCACCACAGTCAGGGCCAAGCTCCTACGAGCAGTACTTC. This sequence encodes CASSPQSGPSSYEQYF.

CDR3 coding DNA: TGTGCCAGCGTAGCGGGACTAGCCAAAAACATTCAGTACTTC. It yields the protein CASVAGLAKNIQYF. The chain is built from TRBV2 and TRBJ2-4, with TRBD2 matching over 8 bases. The CDR3 totals 14 residues. The V gene end was trimmed by 8 bases and the J gene end by 0 bases; junction bases not matched to a gene: 3. The germline gives CDR1 SNHLY, CDR2 FYNNEI.

The V and J genes are TRBV16 and TRBJ1-2; D not resolved. The CDR3 consists of 18 residues. In germline, CDR1 is KGHSY, CDR2 FQNENV. Trimming stripped 1 base from V and 0 bases from J, with 18 bases between. The CDR3 region has the DNA TGTGCCAGCAGCCAATACTTCCGAGAGATAGAAGCTAACTATGGCTACACCTTC. Protein: CASSQYFREIEANYGYTF.